The 26 T cell receptor beta chains listed next were all sequenced from one sample in a study of T cell responses to AZD1222 COVID-19 vaccine. TCRdb keeps only in-frame clones here, not all; method: immunoSEQ multiplex PCR. The sample lists 100,000 to 150,000 clones; 70% to 90% were seen once. This specimen consisted of peripheral blood, obtained 28 days after the second dose of the MenACWY control vaccine. The receptors were gathered from an adult who received the MenACWY meningococcal vaccine as a control.

The chain employs TRBV5-1 and TRBJ1-4; a weak D match, TRBD1 (6 bases). Germline V gene data show CDR1 as SGHRS and CDR2 as YFSETQ. The CDR3 totals 15 residues. V lost 4 bases to trimming and J lost 1 base, with 11 bases between them. The CDR3 coding sequence is TGCGCCAGCAGCCTAAACAGGGTAACTAATGAAAAACTGTTTTTT. Its protein product is CASSLNRVTNEKLFF.

J is TRBJ2-1 and V is TRBV5-1; D is uncertain. V lost 1 base to trimming and J lost 7 bases, with 3 bases between them. CDR1 SGHRS and CDR2 YFSETQ come from the germline V gene. There are 11 residues in the CDR3. In DNA form, the CDR3 reads TGCGCCAGCAGCTTGCAAAATGAGCAGTTCTTC. Protein sequence: CASSLQNEQFF. Combining the CDR3 with reference TRBV5-1 and TRBJ2-1 gives the whole variable domain KAGVTQTPRYLIKTRGQQVTLSCSPISGHRSVSWYQQTPGQGLQFLFEYFSETQRNKGNFPGRFSGRQFSNSRSEMNVSTLELGDSALYLCASSLQNEQFFGPGTRLTVL.

DNA for the CDR3: TGTGCCAGCAGTCCCCGGGGAACTGAAGCTTTCTTT. Translated: CASSPRGTEAFF. The chain employs TRBV27 and TRBJ1-1; D is unclear. The V and J ends lost 5 bases and 5 bases respectively, with 9 bases between them. This CDR3 comprises 12 residues. CDR1 and CDR2 from the germline V gene are MNHEY and SMNVEV (reference sequence).

The chain joins TRBV6-5 to TRBJ2-2; D might be TRBD1 (8 bases). This CDR3 is 15 amino acids long. Germline V gene sequence: CDR1 MNHEY, CDR2 SVGAGI. V shed 5 bases and J shed 5 bases, with 15 bases lying between them. For the CDR3, the DNA is TGTGCCAGCAGTCCCCAACAGGGGGGGACCGGGGAGCTGTTTTTT. Its translation is CASSPQQGGTGELFF.

The chain couples TRBV6-5 to TRBJ2-1, with TRBD1 matching over 7 bases. The V gene end was trimmed by 5 bases and the J gene end by 0 bases; junction bases not matched to a gene: 4. CDR3 length: 15 amino acids. Germline V gene sequence: CDR1 MNHEY, CDR2 SVGAGI. The CDR3 here is CASSPTGDSYNEQFF. In DNA, the CDR3 is TGTGCCAGCAGTCCAACAGGGGACTCCTACAATGAGCAGTTCTTC.

The genes are TRBV30 and TRBJ1-3, with D possibly TRBD1 on 6 matching bases. CDR3 length: 14 residues. CDR1 and CDR2 from the germline V gene are GTSNPN and SVGIG (reference sequence). Trimming removed 3 bases at V and 4 bases at J, with 13 bases between. CDR3 nucleotide sequence: TGTGCCTGGAGCAACCAGGGGCCCGGAAACACCATATATTTT. Translation gives CAWSNQGPGNTIYF.

The chain is built from TRBV7-9 and TRBJ1-4; TRBD1 might be the D (5 bases). Per germline, CDR1 SEHNR and CDR2 FQNEAQ (reference sequence). Trimming stripped 0 bases from V and 6 bases from J, with 11 bases between. The CDR3 has 15 residues. The CDR3 DNA reads TGTGCCAGCAGCTTAGCGCGCAGGGCCGATGAAAAACTGTTTTTT. Its protein is CASSLARRADEKLFF. Combining the CDR3 with reference TRBV7-9 and TRBJ1-4 gives the whole variable domain DTGVSQNPRHKITKRGQNVTFRCDPISEHNRLYWYRQTLGQGPEFLTYFQNEAQLEKSRLLSDRFSAERPKGSFSTLEIQRTEQGDSAMYLCASSLARRADEKLFFGSGTQLSVL.

This chain joins TRBV11-2 and TRBJ2-7; possible D gene TRBD1, 5 bases. V was trimmed by 2 bases and J by 7 bases, leaving 12 bases between them. The V gene's germline CDR1 is SGHAT and CDR2 FQNNGV. The CDR3 has 13 amino acids. CDR3 protein: CASSLLGRVEQYV. Written as DNA, the CDR3 is TGTGCCAGCAGCTTACTTGGCAGGGTGGAGCAGTACGTC.

The genes are TRBV9 and TRBJ2-7; TRBD1 aligns across 8 bases. Trimming cost V 4 bases and J 3 bases; bases outside gene matches: 6. CDR3 length: 14 amino acids. In germline, CDR1 is SGDLS, CDR2 YYNGEE. DNA for the CDR3: TGTGCCAGCAGCAGTCCGACAGGGGACTACGAGCAGTACTTC. Its protein is CASSSPTGDYEQYF.

The chain carries TRBV7-2 and TRBJ2-7; D is unresolved. The CDR3 runs 15 residues. Germline V CDR1 and CDR2: SGHTA, FQGNSA. The V gene lost 3 bases and the J gene lost 6 bases, with 18 bases spanning the gap. The CDR3 is CASSLTYSLGSEQYV. In DNA form, the CDR3 reads TGTGCCAGCAGCTTGACCTACAGCCTAGGCAGCGAGCAGTACGTC.

This chain joins TRBV6-6 and TRBJ2-7; D might be TRBD1 or TRBD2, each matching 7 bases. CDR1 MNHNY and CDR2 SVGAGI come from the germline V gene (reference sequence). V shed 10 bases and J shed 7 bases, with 20 bases lying between them. CDR3 length: 13 amino acids. CDR3 region: CAIGNRQGGEQYF. The CDR3 nucleotides read TGTGCCATCGGGAACCGACAGGGAGGGGAGCAGTACTTC.

The CDR3 sequence is CASSSFRRTGELFF. Here the CDR3 DNA reads TGTGCCAGCAGCAGTTTCCGACGCACCGGGGAGCTGTTTTTT. The genes are TRBV7-9 and TRBJ2-2, with D hard to call. Trimming took off 5 bases at V and 4 bases at J, with 11 bases between the two ends. There are 14 residues in the CDR3. Germline CDR1 reads SEHNR; CDR2 reads FQNEAQ (reference sequence). The full variable domain, with the rest looked up from reference TRBV7-9 and TRBJ2-2, is DTGVSQNPRHKITKRGQNVTFRCDPISEHNRLYWYRQTLGQGPEFLTYFQNEAQLEKSRLLSDRFSAERPKGSFSTLEIQRTEQGDSAMYLCASSSFRRTGELFFGEGSRLTVL.

This clone has just a few counts. V and J are TRBV11-3 and TRBJ2-7; 7 bases map to TRBD1. This CDR3 is 15 amino acids long. V shed 5 bases and J 6 bases; nucleotides not matched to a gene: 13. Germline CDR1 is SGHNT and CDR2 is YENEEA. CDR3 region: CASSPRQGQRVEQYF. CDR3 nucleotide sequence: TGTGCCAGCAGCCCCCGACAGGGACAACGCGTCGAGCAGTACTTC.

The chain carries TRBV7-2 and TRBJ2-5; D possibly corresponds to TRBD1 (6 bases). Germline values: CDR1 SGHTA, CDR2 FQGNSA. This CDR3 comprises 13 residues. Trimming removed 2 bases from V and 7 bases from J, with 11 bases in between. The DNA of the CDR3 is TGTGCCAGCAGCTTATGGACAGAAGGGACCCAGTACTTC. It codes for CASSLWTEGTQYF.

V gene TRBV7-2 combines with J gene TRBJ2-2; 8 positions agree with TRBD2. Trimming at V came to 5 bases and at J to 6 bases, leaving 11 bases not matched to a gene. Germline values: CDR1 SGHTA, CDR2 FQGNSA. The CDR3 contains 16 residues. The CDR3 region is CASSKRRGGRSGELFF. For the CDR3, the DNA is TGTGCCAGCAGCAAGCGGCGCGGGGGGAGGTCCGGGGAGCTGTTTTTT. Filled out from reference TRBV7-2 and TRBJ2-2, the complete variable domain reads GAGVSQSPSNKVTEKGKDVELRCDPISGHTALYWYRQSLGQGLEFLIYFQGNSAPDKSGLPSDRFSAERTGGSVSTLTIQRTQQEDSAVYLCASSKRRGGRSGELFFGEGSRLTVL.

The chain is built from TRBV10-1 and TRBJ2-1; D perhaps matches TRBD2 (6 bases). The CDR3 is 13 amino acids. Trimming took 6 bases from V and 3 from J, leaving 9 bases between them. The germline CDR1 and CDR2 sequences are WNHNN and SYGVQD (reference sequence). This chain's CDR3 is CASSQGLYNEQFF. The CDR3 DNA reads as TGCGCCAGCAGCCAGGGACTCTACAATGAGCAGTTCTTC.

J is TRBJ2-1 and V is TRBV19; D may match TRBD1 or TRBD2 (6 bases each). Trimming took 3 bases from V and 5 from J, leaving 17 bases between them. The germline CDR1 and CDR2 sequences are LNHDA and SQIVND (reference sequence). The CDR3 consists of 16 residues. This CDR3 is CASSINRGLMDNEQFF. The DNA for the CDR3 is TGTGCCAGTAGTATTAATCGGGGGCTGATGGACAATGAGCAGTTCTTC.

This chain joins TRBV7-8 and TRBJ2-2; no clear D gene. Germline CDR1 and CDR2: SGHVS and FQNEAQ. The CDR3 covers 12 residues. V was pared by 8 bases and J by 6 bases, with 10 bases between. CDR3 residues: CASGPRAGELFF. In nucleotides, the CDR3 is TGTGCCAGCGGACCCCGGGCCGGGGAGCTGTTTTTT.

V is TRBV7-2 and J is TRBJ2-1, with D unclear. CDR3 length equals 15 residues. Germline CDR1 is SGHTA and CDR2 is FQGNSA. The germline V and J ends were trimmed by 2 bases and 5 bases, with 13 bases remaining between them. The CDR3 region has the DNA TGTGCCAGCAGCTTACCCGTCGGCATACACAATGAGCAGTTCTTC. Its protein product is CASSLPVGIHNEQFF.

This clone has just a few counts. The sample contains more than one DNA sequence encoding this CDR3. The rearrangement joins TRBV20-1 to TRBJ1-1, with D hard to call. With 1 base removed from V and 6 bases from J, the gap between germline ends came to 6 bases. Per the germline V gene, CDR1 is DFQATT and CDR2 is SNEGSKA (reference sequence). The CDR3 loop spans 11 amino acids. The CDR3 bases are TGCAGTGCTAGAGGCGGCCCTGAAGCTTTCTTT. It is translated as CSARGGPEAFF.

The count of this clone is one. V usage is TRBV5-4 and J usage is TRBJ1-3; D unclear. Germline CDR1 and CDR2: SGHNT and YYREEE (reference sequence). V lost 5 bases, J lost 4 bases, and 10 bases lay in between. This CDR3 contains 13 residues. The CDR3 spells CASSPAGGNTIYF. The CDR3 nucleotides read TGTGCCAGCAGTCCCGCGGGGGGAAACACCATATATTTT.

This clone has just a few counts. The DNA of the CDR3 is TGTGCCAGCAGCGCAGTCCGGGGCGGACCAGATACGCAGTATTTT. Amino acid sequence: CASSAVRGGPDTQYF. The rearrangement uses TRBV9 and TRBJ2-3, with D possibly called TRBD1 or TRBD2 (5 bases each). CDR3 length: 15 residues. Germline CDR1 is SGDLS and CDR2 is YYNGEE. V was trimmed by 3 bases and J by 4 bases, leaving 15 bases between them.

The chain carries TRBV11-2 and TRBJ1-4, with no clear D. Germline V gene data show CDR1 as SGHAT and CDR2 as FQNNGV. Trimming stripped 6 bases from V and 7 bases from J, with 12 bases between. This CDR3 has 13 amino acids. The CDR3 protein is CASSLGNGEKLFF. As DNA, the CDR3 is TGTGCCAGCAGTCTTGGGAATGGTGAAAAACTGTTTTTT. The whole variable domain, remainder taken from reference TRBV11-2 and TRBJ1-4, is EAGVAQSPRYKIIEKRQSVAFWCNPISGHATLYWYQQILGQGPKLLIQFQNNGVVDDSQLPKDRFSAERLKGVDSTLKIQPAKLEDSAVYLCASSLGNGEKLFFGSGTQLSVL.

This clone has only a few counts. The chain uses TRBV12-5 and TRBJ1-5, with TRBD1 matching 7 bases. Unmatched junction bases numbered 3, after V lost 5 bases and J lost 2 bases. CDR1 is LGHNT and CDR2 is FRNRAP in the germline V gene. CDR3 length: 14 residues. This CDR3 reads CASGPGGGNQPQHF. The CDR3 nucleotides are TGTGCTAGTGGTCCAGGGGGAGGCAATCAGCCCCAGCATTTT. Using reference TRBV12-5 and TRBJ1-5 for the parts outside the CDR3, the full variable domain is DARVTQTPRHKVTEMGQEVTMRCQPILGHNTVFWYRQTMMQGLELLAYFRNRAPLDDSGMPKDRFSAEMPDATLATLKIQPSEPRDSAVYFCASGPGGGNQPQHFGDGTRLSIL.

This clone was observed a single time. The rearrangement joins TRBV3-1 (or the pseudogene TRBV3-2) to TRBJ1-4, with D possibly being TRBD1 (6 bases). In germline, CDR1 is LGHDT, CDR2 YNNKEL (reference sequence). The CDR3 loop spans 17 amino acids. V was cut by 4 bases and J by 0 bases, with 15 bases left in between. The CDR3 protein is CASSRSTGPATNEKLFF. DNA of the CDR3: TGTGCCAGCAGCCGCTCAACAGGGCCCGCAACTAATGAAAAACTGTTTTTT.

The gene calls are TRBV10-3 and TRBJ2-1; perhaps D is TRBD1 or TRBD2 (5 bases each). CDR3 length equals 14 residues. With 10 bases removed from V and 1 base from J, the gap between germline ends came to 14 bases. The germline CDR1 and CDR2 sequences are ENHRY and SYGVKD. In DNA, the CDR3 is TGTGCCACCTCCCCTGGGGGTTCCTACAATGAGCAGTTCTTC. Protein: CATSPGGSYNEQFF.